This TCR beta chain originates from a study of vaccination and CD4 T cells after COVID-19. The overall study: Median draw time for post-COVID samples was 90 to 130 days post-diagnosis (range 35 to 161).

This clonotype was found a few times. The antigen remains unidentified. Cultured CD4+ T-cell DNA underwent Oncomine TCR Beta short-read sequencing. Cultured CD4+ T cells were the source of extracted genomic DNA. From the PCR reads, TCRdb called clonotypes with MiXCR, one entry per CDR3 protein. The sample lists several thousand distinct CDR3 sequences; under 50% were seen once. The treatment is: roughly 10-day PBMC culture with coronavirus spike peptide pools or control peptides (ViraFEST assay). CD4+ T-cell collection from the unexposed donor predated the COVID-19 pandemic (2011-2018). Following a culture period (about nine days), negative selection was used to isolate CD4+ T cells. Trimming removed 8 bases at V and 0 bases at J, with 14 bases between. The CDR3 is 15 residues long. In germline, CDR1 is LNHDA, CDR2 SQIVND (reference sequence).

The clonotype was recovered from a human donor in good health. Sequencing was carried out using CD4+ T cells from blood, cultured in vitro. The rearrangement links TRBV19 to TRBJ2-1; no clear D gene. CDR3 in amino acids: CASAVGQSSYNEQFF. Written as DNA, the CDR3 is TGTGCCAGTGCGGTAGGTCAGAGCTCCTACAATGAGCAGTTCTTC.